This TCR beta chain was obtained from a study of tumor and adjacent non-tumor tissue in lung cancer. Study context: Each sample yielded about 4.17 million productive TCRbeta reads on average.

RNA was extracted from bulk tissue without any cell sorting. This clonotype was seen a handful of times. Its antigen is unknown. General study findings and limits: In normal lung, the top 100 clones were significantly more dominant than in tumor.

The library came from three nested PCR rounds adapted from ARM-PCR protocols. TCRdb reanalysed the multiplex PCR reads using MiXCR and keeps one entry per CDR3 protein. The sample gives about 140,000 distinct CDR3 sequences, around 60% of which show up once; 15% to 20% is in the top ten. The CDR3 extends over 15 amino acids. The V and J ends lost 7 bases and 6 bases, in that order; junction bases with no gene match: 9. In germline, CDR1 is DFQATT, CDR2 SNEGSKA (reference sequence). The source material was lung tumor tissue. V is TRBV20-1 and J is TRBJ2-3, with TRBD2 identical over 14 bases. The receptor comes from a man aged 55 to 70 with small cell lung cancer. CDR3 coding DNA: TGCAGTGGAATTTCGGGGACTAGCGGGAGCGATACGCAGTATTTT. Its protein is CSGISGTSGSDTQYF.